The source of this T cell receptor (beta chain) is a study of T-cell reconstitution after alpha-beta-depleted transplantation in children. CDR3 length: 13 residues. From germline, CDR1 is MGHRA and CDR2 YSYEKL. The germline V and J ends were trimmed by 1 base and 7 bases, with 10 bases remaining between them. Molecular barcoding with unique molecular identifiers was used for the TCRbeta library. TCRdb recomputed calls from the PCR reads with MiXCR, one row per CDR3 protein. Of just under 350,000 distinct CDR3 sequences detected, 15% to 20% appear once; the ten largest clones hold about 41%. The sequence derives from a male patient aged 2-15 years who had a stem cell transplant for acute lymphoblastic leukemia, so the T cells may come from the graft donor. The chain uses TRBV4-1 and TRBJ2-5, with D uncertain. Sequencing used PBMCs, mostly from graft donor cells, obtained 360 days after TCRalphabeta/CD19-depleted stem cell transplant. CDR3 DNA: TGCGCCAGCAGCCAAGCACCCCATGGGACCCAGTACTTC. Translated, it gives CASSQAPHGTQYF.